This T cell receptor beta chain was recorded in a study of technical replicates of blood from several donors. The ends were cut back, 4 bases at V and 4 bases at J, with 11 bases in the middle. The CDR3 sequence is 14 residues long. Germline V gives CDR1 LNHDA, CDR2 SQIVND (reference sequence). Profiled with immunoSEQ multiplex PCR; TCRdb holds only in-frame clones, not every one. The sample consists of about 85,000 clones, just under 95% of them appearing once. The receptor's source is a human donor in good health. The sequenced sample consisted of T cells isolated from PBMCs. The genes are TRBV19 and TRBJ2-1; tentatively, D is TRBD2 (6 bases). CDR3 sequence (DNA): TGTGCCAGTAGTACGGGGGATGGATACAATGAGCAGTTCTTC. Its translation: CASSTGDGYNEQFF.